The 2 T cell receptor beta chains given below trace back to one sample, sequenced in a study of CD8 T cells in ankylosing spondylitis. A single record per CDR3 protein comes from TCRdb applying MiXCR to the 5' RACE reads. This table has 340,000 or so distinct CDR3 sequences, about 15% appearing once. Material for sequencing was blood, either unsorted or a sorted T cell fraction (not recorded which). Receptor source: a male donor with ankylosing spondylitis or in good health (not recorded which).

The CDR3 reads CATTRTTQSYNEQFF. The CDR3 bases are TGTGCCACGACGAGGACTACCCAAAGTTACAATGAGCAGTTCTTC. The rearrangement uses TRBV12-3 or TRBV12-4 and TRBJ2-1; D might be TRBD2 (6 bases). The CDR3 is made up of 15 amino acids. V lost 10 bases to trimming and J lost 4 bases, with 20 bases between them.

This clonotype showed up just a few times. V is TRBV5-5 and J is TRBJ2-1; 10 nucleotides agree with TRBD2. The CDR3 contains 14 residues. The J segment lost 10 bases and the V segment lost 0 bases, leaving 4 bases of the junction unmatched. Germline V gives CDR1 SGHKS, CDR2 YYEKEE (reference sequence). The CDR3 DNA reads as TGTGCCAGCAGCTTGGCTACACTAGCGGGGGAGCAGTTCTTC. It encodes CASSLATLAGEQFF.